The present T cell receptor (beta chain) was sequenced within a study of blood T cell repertoires in COVID-19 (TCRdb year 2020). Describing the broader study: ImmuneRACE Cohort 3 recovered participants were defined by two consecutive negative NP/OP PCR tests, healthcare professional clearance, or symptom resolution. Samples from collaborators originated in the United States, Italy and Spain and spanned both the acute and convalescent phases of COVID-19. The prospective study material was composed of cDNA or gDNA derived from T cells, B-cell-depleted T cells, or PBMCs. Deeply sampled blood TCRbeta repertoires from subjects exposed to, actively infected with, or recovered from COVID-19 were included in the dataset. The repertoires were released in a freely available public database meant as a resource for research on the immune response to SARS-CoV-2. The samples were drawn from two sources: the first 160 participants of the ongoing ImmuneRACE study, and 950 to 1,500 subjects contributed by 6 global collaborators. The sample metadata nearly always contained a de-identified subject ID, COVID-19 status, age in years and sex. Where available, HLA class I and class II types were obtained from metadata supplied by the sample provider rather than from assay-based typing.

Participants in the prospective study were aged roughly 18 to 100 years, lived in 20 to 30 United States geographic areas, and enrolled through a virtual design. To assign participants to cohorts, the prospective study relied on clinical history that participants themselves reported in a screening survey and a study questionnaire. Mobile phlebotomists in the prospective study collected whole blood, serum and a nasopharyngeal or oropharyngeal swab from every participant. Prospective study participants could optionally give additional blood draws and questionnaires over an approximately 2-month period. Before DNA extraction, prospective study blood samples were shipped either frozen or at room temperature. As for this clone: It lacks a known antigen. Nothing much larger sits one base from this clone, and base qualities are not available.

Points the paper makes about the study in general: The quantity of clinical and demographic metadata differed by source and by participant and was supplied without curation.

From its cysteine to its phenylalanine, the CDR3 spans 15 amino acids. Only the CDR3 part of the read is kept: 45 bases, read in frame from the first base. At the junction V is shortened by 5 bases and J by 4 bases; bases outside the gene matches: 9. Via the germline V gene (reference sequence), CDR1 is SEHNR and CDR2 FQNEAQ. TCRbeta CDR3 regions were amplified from genomic DNA using the immunoSEQ Assay, a bias-controlled multiplex PCR. Per the original workflow: The number of nucleated cells in each sample was estimated by amplification of reference gene primers within the assay. To quantify the absolute abundance of each unique TCRbeta CDR3 rearrangement, sequence reads were collapsed and filtered. For each sample, productive Simpson clonality was calculated by taking the square root of Simpson's diversity index across productive rearrangements. TCRdb carries this immuneACCESS record with in-frame sequences only. Its versions omit some clonotypes, under half of them owing to an unresolved V gene in the studies checked, with the rest unexplained. D and trimming were read from the DNA, whereas the V and J calls and clone size are those reported in that table. Within this sample are about 210,000 clones, with roughly nine tenths of them counted one time only. Approximately 25% of the sample belongs to the ten largest clones.

The sequencing input was PBMCs or T cells enriched from blood (not recorded which). The sequence was collected from a woman aged 40 to 50 in a cohort exposed to, infected with or recovered from COVID-19 (not recorded which). Recombination connected TRBV7-9 to TRBJ2-3, with 7 junctional bases fitting TRBD1. CDR3 protein: CASSLEGAASDTQYF. The DNA is as follows: TGTGCCAGCAGCCTAGAGGGGGCCGCCTCAGATACGCAGTATTTT.